This T cell receptor (beta chain) was profiled in a study of T cells in narcolepsy. TCRdb's table, derived via immunoSEQ multiplex PCR, lists solely in-frame clones and lacks some. The sample holds approximately 38,000 clones, roughly nine tenths seen once. CDR3 length: 14 amino acids. Deletions cut 3 bases from V and 2 bases from J, with 10 bases between. CDR1 and CDR2 (germline): KGHSH, LQKENI. This clonotype was sampled from a human donor with narcolepsy. The chain combines TRBV18 with TRBJ1-2, with D unresolved. Specimen: CD45RA- memory CD4+ T cells from PBMCs. The CDR3 loop reads CASSPTRGNYGYTF. The CDR3 coding sequence is TGTGCCAGCTCACCGACTCGCGGGAACTATGGCTACACCTTC.